This T cell receptor (beta chain) was obtained from a study of shared clonotypes between healthy human individuals (dated by TCRdb to the early 2020s). Looking at the study overall: The cohort included three men and a couple of women between 18 and 49 years of age. For each donor, CD4 naive and CD4 memory were each run on three plates, CD8 naive on two plates, and CD8 memory on one plate. To estimate repertoire size and how much clonotype sharing occurs between individuals, the study deeply sequenced the blood TCR repertoires of about five healthy adults. Different laboratories and diverse techniques were used to prepare libraries and sequence TCR repertoires, to increase sequencing depth and limit assay-specific biases. Leukapheresis yielded between about 0.9 and 10 billion PBMCs per donor.

Points the paper makes about the study in general: Estimated clonotype richness was generally larger for naive than for memory subsets. Approximately 5% of naive CD4, 3.5% of naive CD8, approximately 2.2% of memory CD4, and approximately 0.4% of memory CD8 clonotypes were shared across a few donors. Even with the large sequencing depth, rarefaction of the sorted-subset datasets indicated that sequencing was incomplete. Only blood was sampled, and tissue TCR repertoires likely differ from those in blood. Compared with non-shared clonotypes, the clonotypes found in all four sorted-subset donors had higher generation probabilities. Because the study included a small number of donors, the genetic and exposure-history diversity represented was limited. Pairwise subsampling led to the expectation that sequencing depth would affect the degree of clonotype sharing among donors.

Donors were healthy HIV-negative adults with no recently reported acute infections or vaccinations. Every donor was a Caucasian adult living in Nashville, Tennessee, USA. CD4+ T cells were enriched by magnetic negative selection; naive cells were then positively selected on CD45RA, and the negative fraction formed the memory subset. Blood was obtained by leukapheresis, after which PBMCs were separated by Ficoll-Histopaque density gradient centrifugation and cryopreserved in liquid nitrogen vapor phase. Analytical flow cytometry was used to check the purity and quantity of each magnetically sorted T cell population. Each sorted fraction had its genomic DNA isolated and then quantified by UV absorbance on a Nanodrop 2000c. Notes on this clone: The target of this receptor is not known. Base qualities were left out, and no much larger clone turns up one base away.

Using the deep immunoSEQ assay, TCR CDR3 regions were amplified from genomic DNA by multiplex PCR. Extracted genomic DNA from each cell subset was distributed evenly across all wells of several immunoSEQ 96-well plates, and each plate was treated as a replicate. For sorted subsets, each replicate PCR was loaded with 200 ng genomic DNA, equivalent to 30,000 or so T cell genomes. Purified libraries were quantified with a Qubit 3.0 fluorometer, sized on a Bioanalyzer 2100, and re-quantified with the KAPA Library Quantification kit. Every immunoSEQ 96-well plate was sequenced on a separate single-read 150-cycle Illumina NextSeq 550 flow cell. The paper's processing steps were these. The immunoSEQ output contained only junctional sequences without quality scores, so filtering could not match that applied to full-length reads. Sequences were annotated with PyIR, a Python wrapper for IgBLAST v1.9, using IMGT germline references to assign V/J genes and CDR3. Any read was removed if the V/J assignment was weak (E-value above 1e-6), the CDR3 was missing, or the read contained stop codons, out-of-frame junctions, or ambiguous translated residues. V3J clonotypes were defined as sequences sharing an identical inferred V gene, J gene, and CDR3 amino acid sequence. The percentage overlap between two repertoires was calculated by dividing the number of shared unique clonotypes by the size of the smaller repertoire. Repertoire richness was assessed with RTK rarefaction, the Chao1 estimator, and Recon v2.1 estimates of unobserved clonotypes. Generation probabilities were computed with OLGA for all TCRbeta clonotypes obtained by the gDNA method from several donors. TCRdb stores this immuneACCESS table with in-frame sequences only. Part of the clones is absent; in the studies checked, under half of the shortfall reflects unresolved V genes, and no reason is known for the rest. V, J and clone size were drawn from that table, and D and trimming were deduced from the DNA. Recorded for this sample are 1.6 million or so clones; roughly 96% of them occurred a single time. The ten top clones hold over 1% of the sample.

Measured from the cysteine to the phenylalanine, the CDR3 is 19 residues long. Just the 57-base CDR3 DNA is kept, in frame starting at base 1. Taken from the germline V gene, the CDR1 and CDR2 loops are ENHRY and SYGVKD. Trimming removed 6 bases from V and 0 bases from J; the gene matches leave 12 bases unexplained. The chain is encoded by TRBV10-3 joined to TRBJ2-1; 12 central nucleotides agree with TRBD1. Input material: naive CD4+ T cells sorted from blood. The cell subset or site label, as the study defines it: CD45RA+ positively selected. This sequence was found in a man aged 30 to 45 in good health. The CDR3 in this case is CAIRDGTGGRLISYNEQFF. The sequenced DNA is TGTGCCATCAGGGACGGGACAGGGGGCCGGCTTATCTCCTACAATGAGCAGTTCTTC.